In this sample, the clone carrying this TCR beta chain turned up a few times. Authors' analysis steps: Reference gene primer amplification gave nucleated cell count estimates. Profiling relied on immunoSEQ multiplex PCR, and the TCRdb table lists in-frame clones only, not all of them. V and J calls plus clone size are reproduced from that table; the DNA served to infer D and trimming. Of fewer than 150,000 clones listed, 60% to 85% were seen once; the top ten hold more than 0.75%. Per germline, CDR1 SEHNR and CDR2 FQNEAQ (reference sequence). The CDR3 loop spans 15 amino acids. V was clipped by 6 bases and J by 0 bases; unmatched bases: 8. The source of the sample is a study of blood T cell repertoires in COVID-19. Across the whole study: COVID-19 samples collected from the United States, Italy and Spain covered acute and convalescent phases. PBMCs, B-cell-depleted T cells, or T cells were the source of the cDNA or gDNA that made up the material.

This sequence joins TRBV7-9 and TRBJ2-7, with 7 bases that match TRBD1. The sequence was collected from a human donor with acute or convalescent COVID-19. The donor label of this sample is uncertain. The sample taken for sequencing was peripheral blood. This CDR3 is CASSHSGTVSYEQYV. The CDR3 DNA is TGTGCCAGCAGTCACTCCGGGACAGTCTCCTACGAGCAGTACGTC.